This T cell receptor beta chain was profiled in a study of cytomegalovirus exposure and HLA in healthy donors. Note on this clone: The antigen is not known.

Clones were sequenced by immunoSEQ multiplex PCR, and TCRdb holds only the in-frame ones, with some missing. Of around 400,000 clones in the sample, roughly 88% are singletons; the top ten hold over 0.75%. V gave up 6 bases and J gave up 7 bases, with 10 bases separating them. Germline loops: CDR1 SGHDN, CDR2 FVKESK. This CDR3 has 12 amino acids. Study-level results: Per published reports, the classifier diagnosed cytomegalovirus status with high specificity and sensitivity. Subsequent analysis of the 120 or so validation repertoires found a tendency for first-cohort TCR clusters to co-occur. Specificity of a few CMV-associated chains for CMV antigens was verified in vitro.

Sample: PBMCs. The V and J genes are TRBV14 and TRBJ2-1; TRBD1 might be the D (5 bases). The receptor comes from a woman in her late teens or twenties in good health and CMV-seronegative. The CDR3 DNA follows: TGTGCCAGCAGGACAGTCGGAAATGAGCAGTTCTTC. Amino acid sequence: CASRTVGNEQFF.